This T cell receptor beta chain appears in the sequencing data of a study of cytomegalovirus exposure and HLA in healthy donors. This clone appeared a few times. Primers: 60 Vbeta forward and 13 Jbeta reverse. Clones were read by immunoSEQ multiplex PCR, and TCRdb kept only the in-frame ones, dropping some. Of about 180,000 clones in the sample, 81% were seen once. Germline V lookup: CDR1 SGHKS, CDR2 YYEKEE (reference sequence). The CDR3 totals 16 residues. V was cut by 4 bases and J by 2 bases, with 17 bases left in between. Sequenced material: PBMCs. This sequence joins TRBV5-5 and TRBJ2-3; possibly TRBD1 for D (6 bases). The sequence came from a young woman in good health and CMV-seropositive. As DNA, the CDR3 is TGTGCCAGCAGCCTAAGCCAAGGGGGAATCACAGATACGCAGTATTTT. It yields the protein CASSLSQGGITDTQYF.